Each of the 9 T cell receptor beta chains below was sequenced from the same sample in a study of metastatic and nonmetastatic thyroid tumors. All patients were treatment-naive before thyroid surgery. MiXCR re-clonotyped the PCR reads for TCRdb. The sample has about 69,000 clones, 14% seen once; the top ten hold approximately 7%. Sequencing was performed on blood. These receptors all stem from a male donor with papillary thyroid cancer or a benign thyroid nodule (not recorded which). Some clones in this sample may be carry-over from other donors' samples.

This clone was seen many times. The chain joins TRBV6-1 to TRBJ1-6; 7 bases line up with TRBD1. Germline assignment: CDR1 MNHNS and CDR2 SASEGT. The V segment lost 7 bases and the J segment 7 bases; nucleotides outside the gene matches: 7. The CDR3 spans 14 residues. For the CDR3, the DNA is TGTGCCAGCAAGTCGACAGGGAGGAATTCACCCCTCCACTTT. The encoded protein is CASKSTGRNSPLHF.

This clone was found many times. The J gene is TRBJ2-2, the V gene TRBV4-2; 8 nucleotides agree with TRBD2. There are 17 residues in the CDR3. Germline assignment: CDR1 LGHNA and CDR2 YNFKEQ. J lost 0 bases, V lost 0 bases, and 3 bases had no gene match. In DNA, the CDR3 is TGTGCCAGCAGCCAAGAGGGGGGACTAGCGAACACCGGGGAGCTGTTTTTT. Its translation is CASSQEGGLANTGELFF.

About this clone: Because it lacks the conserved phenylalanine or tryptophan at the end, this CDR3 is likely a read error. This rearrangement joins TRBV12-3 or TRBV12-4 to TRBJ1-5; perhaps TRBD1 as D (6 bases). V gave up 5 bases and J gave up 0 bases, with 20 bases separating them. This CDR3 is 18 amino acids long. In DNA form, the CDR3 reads TGTGCCAGCAGTCTTTCGGTACAGGGCAGCTATAGCAATCAGCCCCAGCATCTT. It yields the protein CASSLSVQGSYSNQPQHL.

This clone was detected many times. The CDR3 sequence: CAISEADRIDEQYV. CDR3 bases: TGTGCCATCAGTGAGGCGGACAGGATCGACGAGCAGTACGTC. The V gene is TRBV10-3, the J gene TRBJ2-7; 7 bases are shared with TRBD1. Germline loops: CDR1 ENHRY, CDR2 SYGVKD. The CDR3 extends over 14 amino acids. V gave up 2 bases and J gave up 5 bases; unmatched junction bases: 6.

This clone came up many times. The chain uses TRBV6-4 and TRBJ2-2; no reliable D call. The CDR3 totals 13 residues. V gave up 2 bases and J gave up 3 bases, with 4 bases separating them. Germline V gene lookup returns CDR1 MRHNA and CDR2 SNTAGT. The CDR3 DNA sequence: TGTGCCAGCAGTGACACCGACACCGGGGAGCTGTTTTTT. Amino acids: CASSDTDTGELFF.

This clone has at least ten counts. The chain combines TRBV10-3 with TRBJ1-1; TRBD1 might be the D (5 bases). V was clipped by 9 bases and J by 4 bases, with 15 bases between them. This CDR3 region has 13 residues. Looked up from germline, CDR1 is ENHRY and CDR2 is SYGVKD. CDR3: CAMGTNRGTEAFF. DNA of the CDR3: TGTGCCATGGGGACCAATCGAGGCACTGAAGCTTTCTTT.

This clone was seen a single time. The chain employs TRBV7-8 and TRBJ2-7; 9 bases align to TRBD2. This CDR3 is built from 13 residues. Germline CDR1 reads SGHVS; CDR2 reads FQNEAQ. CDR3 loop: CASSLAGAGEQYV. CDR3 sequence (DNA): TGTGCCAGCAGTTTAGCGGGAGCTGGGGAGCAGTACGTC.

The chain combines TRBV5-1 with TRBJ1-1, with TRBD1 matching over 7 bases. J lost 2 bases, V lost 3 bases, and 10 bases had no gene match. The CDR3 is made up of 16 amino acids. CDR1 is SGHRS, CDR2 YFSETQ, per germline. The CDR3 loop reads CASSSSRQGVNTEAFF. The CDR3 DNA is TGCGCCAGCAGCTCGAGCCGACAGGGCGTTAACACTGAAGCTTTCTTT.

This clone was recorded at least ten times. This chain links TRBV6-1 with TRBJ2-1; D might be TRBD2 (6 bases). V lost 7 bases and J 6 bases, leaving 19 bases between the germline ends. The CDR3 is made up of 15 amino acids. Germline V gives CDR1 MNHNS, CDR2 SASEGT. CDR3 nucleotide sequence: TGTGCCAGCAACCCGCTAGCGAGTAACGGCAATGAGCAGTTCTTC. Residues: CASNPLASNGNEQFF.